What follows are 9 T cell receptor beta chains derived from one specimen sequenced in a study of T cells in Graves' hyperthyroidism and ophthalmopathy. RNA transcripts were the template for amplifying TCR beta CDR3 regions. In the first-round RT-PCR of the TCR CDR3, the HTBI primer set was used. MiXCR, run by TCRdb on the multiplex PCR reads, gives a single entry per CDR3 protein. The sample carries under 400,000 distinct CDR3 sequences, approximately 14% recorded once. Sequenced input: blood. The receptors originated from a woman in her fifties or sixties with Graves' hyperthyroidism.

This clonotype was observed a few times. V and J are TRBV29-1 and TRBJ2-5; TRBD2 matches 8 bases. The germline gives CDR1 SQVTM, CDR2 ANQGSEA. The V segment lost 1 base and the J segment 5 bases; nucleotides outside the gene matches: 18. CDR3 length: 18 residues. In nucleotides, the CDR3 is TGCAGCGTTGAAGGCTCCCTCGGGGCAGCGGGAGAAGGGGAGACCCAGTACTTC. Translated, it gives CSVEGSLGAAGEGETQYF.

This clonotype has ten or more counts. V gene TRBV12-3 or TRBV12-4 combines with J gene TRBJ1-2; D not resolved. There are 14 residues in the CDR3. V lost 3 bases and J 5 bases, leaving 13 bases between the germline ends. As DNA, the CDR3 is TGTGCCAGCAGTTTCCACACCAAGACGTATGGCTACACCTTC. It codes for CASSFHTKTYGYTF.

The V and J genes are TRBV15 and TRBJ2-3, with 7 bases matching TRBD2. Germline V lookup: CDR1 LNHNV, CDR2 YYDKDF (reference sequence). This CDR3 region has 16 residues. J gave up 1 base and V 3 bases, and 7 bases lay outside the gene matches. The CDR3 coding sequence is TGTGCCACCAGCAGGCGGCGGGAGTATGGCACAGATACGCAGTATTTT. Encoded protein: CATSRRREYGTDTQYF.

This clonotype showed up many times. The chain links TRBV20-1 to TRBJ2-5; TRBD1 or TRBD2 may be the D gene (5 bases each). The CDR3 has 14 amino acids. The V gene lost 1 base and the J gene lost 2 bases, with 11 bases spanning the gap. The germline gives CDR1 DFQATT, CDR2 SNEGSKA (reference sequence). The CDR3, as DNA: TGCAGTGCTAGAGTTAGAGAGGGGCAAGAGACCCAGTACTTC. Translated, it gives CSARVREGQETQYF.

The V and J genes are TRBV6-1 and TRBJ2-1; D uncertain. The CDR3 extends over 14 amino acids. CDR1 and CDR2 from the germline V gene are MNHNS and SASEGT. V shed 6 bases and J shed 0 bases, with 9 bases lying between them. The CDR3 nucleotides are TGTGCCAGCAGAGAGTCTAGCTCCTACAATGAGCAGTTCTTC. This codes for CASRESSSYNEQFF.

This clonotype was detected many times. The chain has TRBV3-1 and TRBJ1-2, with D tentatively TRBD1 (5 bases). The germline gives CDR1 LGHDT, CDR2 YNNKEL (reference sequence). V lost 0 bases, J lost 4 bases, and 12 bases lay in between. The CDR3 is 15 residues long. The DNA of the CDR3 is TGTGCCAGCAGCCAAGATGGGGGAATCGGCTATGGCTACACCTTC. Protein: CASSQDGGIGYGYTF.

This clonotype occurred many times. This chain links TRBV24-1 with TRBJ1-5, with 8 bases matching TRBD1. Germline CDR1 and CDR2: KGHDR and SFDVKD. With 6 bases clipped from V and 7 bases from J, the junction kept 7 bases outside the gene matches. The CDR3 is made up of 14 amino acids. CDR3 protein: CATSPGQGVQPQHF. The DNA for the CDR3 is TGTGCCACCAGTCCCGGACAGGGTGTGCAGCCCCAGCATTTT.

This clonotype was observed many times. CDR3 coding DNA: TGTGCCAGTAGTTCTATCCTGACAGGGAGGCGACTAGCGGGGAATGAGCAGTTCTTC. Its protein is CASSSILTGRRLAGNEQFF. The rearrangement uses TRBV19 and TRBJ2-1; 11 positions match TRBD2. V was clipped by 5 bases and J by 7 bases; unmatched bases: 19. This CDR3 is built from 19 residues. The V gene's germline CDR1 is LNHDA and CDR2 SQIVND (reference sequence). Combining the CDR3 with reference TRBV19 and TRBJ2-1 gives the whole variable domain DGGITQSPKYLFRKEGQNVTLSCEQNLNHDAMYWYRQDPGQGLRLIYYSQIVNDFQKGDIAEGYSVSREKKESFPLTVTSAQKNPTAFYLCASSSILTGRRLAGNEQFFGPGTRLTVL.

This chain links TRBV5-1 with TRBJ2-3, with 9 positions matching TRBD2. Per germline, CDR1 SGHRS and CDR2 YFSETQ. The CDR3 runs 15 residues. V lost 1 base and J lost 5; bases outside the gene matches: 5. The chain's CDR3 is CASSLRSGRLDTQYF. CDR3 bases: TGCGCCAGCAGCTTGCGTAGCGGGAGACTAGATACGCAGTATTTT. The whole variable domain, remainder taken from reference TRBV5-1 and TRBJ2-3, is KAGVTQTPRYLIKTRGQQVTLSCSPISGHRSVSWYQQTPGQGLQFLFEYFSETQRNKGNFPGRFSGRQFSNSRSEMNVSTLELGDSALYLCASSLRSGRLDTQYFGPGTRLTVL.